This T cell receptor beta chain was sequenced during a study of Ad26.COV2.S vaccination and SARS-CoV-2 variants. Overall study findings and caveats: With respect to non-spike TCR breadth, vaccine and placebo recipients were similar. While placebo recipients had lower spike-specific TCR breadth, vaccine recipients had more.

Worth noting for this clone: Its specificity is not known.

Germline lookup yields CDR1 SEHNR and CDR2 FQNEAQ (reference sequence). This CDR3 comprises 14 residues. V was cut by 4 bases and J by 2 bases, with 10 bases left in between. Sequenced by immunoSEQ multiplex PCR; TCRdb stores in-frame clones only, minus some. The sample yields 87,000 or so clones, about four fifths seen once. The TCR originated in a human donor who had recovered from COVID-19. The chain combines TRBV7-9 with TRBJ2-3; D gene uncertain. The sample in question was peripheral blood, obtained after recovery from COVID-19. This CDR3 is CASSSLPITDTQYF. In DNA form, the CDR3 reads TGTGCCAGCAGCTCCCTCCCTATCACAGATACGCAGTATTTT.